This T cell receptor beta chain was recorded in a study of T-cell reconstitution after alpha-beta-depleted transplantation in children (dated by TCRdb to 2016 to 2017). About the study as a whole: Using TCR repertoire profiling, the study quantitatively followed how T-cell immune reconstitution unfolded in children after TCRalphabeta/CD19-depleted allogeneic hematopoietic cell transplantation. What the work shows at the level of the full study, not this receptor alone: Hyperexpanded clone frequencies declined over subsequent months; after one year, T-cell counts and TCRbeta diversity were mostly attributed to newly produced T cells. In some patients, the high TCRbeta diversity seen at day 60 was put down to recipient T cells and intrathymic progenitors that had survived conditioning. The apparently early recovery of alphabetaT-cell counts about two months after transplant reportedly depended on only several hundred rapidly expanded clones that came from non-depleted graft cells.

What this sample's treatment or condition label stands for: allogeneic hematopoietic cell transplantation with graft depleted of TCRalphabeta T cells and CD19 B cells. The transplant recipients were children given TCRalphabeta/CD19-depleted allogeneic hematopoietic cell grafts. The germline V gene sets CDR1 to KGHSH and CDR2 to LQKENI. The germline V and J ends show losses of 0 bases and 10 bases respectively, and no gene match explains 7 bases of the junction. From the cysteine up to the phenylalanine, the CDR3 has a length of 16 residues. Here the CDR3 DNA is all that survives: 48 bases in frame from base 1. Points on this clonotype: Its target antigen remains unknown. No quality values exist for individual bases; no much larger clone is one base distant.

The library was built by means of PCR. TCRdb shows the sequencer as Illumina HiSeq 2500. TCR library preparation used molecular barcoding, with unique molecular identifiers applied to normalize quantification of the TCRbeta repertoire. TCRdb reworked the public reads: Q25 trimming with fastp, MiXCR clone assembly, productive beta chains retained. Each CDR3 protein gets just one entry, which takes the most common genes and DNA from the rows behind it. This sample gives about 350,000 distinct CDR3 sequences in total; 15% to 20% of them show up just once. The ten largest clonotypes hold around two fifths of the sample.

This sequence uses TRBV18 and TRBJ2-1; TRBD2 aligns with 12 central bases. This sequence originates from a male patient aged 2 to 10 who had a stem cell transplant for acute lymphoblastic leukemia, so the T cells may come from the graft donor. Specimen: PBMCs, mostly from graft donor cells, collected 360 days after TCRalphabeta/CD19-depleted stem cell transplant. The base sequence is TGTGCCAGCTCACCACCCTCTAGCGGGAGGGCCGTCGAGCAGTTCTTC. This gives the protein CASSPPSSGRAVEQFF.